The 6 T cell receptor beta chains reported below all come from one sample, sequenced in a study of shared clonotypes between healthy human individuals. CD45RO-negative, CCR7-selected cells formed the naive CD8 fraction, which excluded terminally differentiated effector memory CD45RA+ cells. This table comes from immunoSEQ multiplex PCR, and its TCRdb copy is limited to in-frame clones, with some not included. The table records 2 million to 2.5 million clones, about 93% of them present only once. What was sequenced was naive CD8+ T cells from PBMCs. These receptor sequences come from a man aged 18 to 29 in good health. Some clones in this sample may be carry-over from other donors' samples.

This sequence joins TRBV29-1 and TRBJ2-5; 11 nucleotides agree with TRBD2. Trimming removed 2 bases from V and 5 bases from J; junction bases left unmatched: 13. This CDR3 has 17 amino acids. Germline V gene data show CDR1 as SQVTM and CDR2 as ANQGSEA. The CDR3 region is CSVEQPLLAGVVETQYF. In DNA form, the CDR3 reads TGCAGCGTTGAACAACCCCTACTAGCGGGAGTGGTGGAGACCCAGTACTTC.

The chain combines TRBV7-6 with TRBJ2-1; D tentatively fits TRBD1 or TRBD2 (5 bases each). Germline V gene sequence: CDR1 SGHVS, CDR2 FNYEAQ. The CDR3 covers 17 residues. The ends were cut back, 0 bases at V and 0 bases at J, with 12 bases in the middle. The DNA of the CDR3 is TGTGCCAGCAGCTTAGCGGGACCCTTGAGCTCCTACAATGAGCAGTTCTTC. Translated, it gives CASSLAGPLSSYNEQFF.

This clone was seen more than once but under ten times. The sample contains more than one DNA sequence encoding this CDR3. This sequence joins TRBV27 and TRBJ1-5; maybe TRBD1 (6 bases). The length of the CDR3 is 16 residues. Trimming cost V 3 bases and J 1 base, with 13 bases left between them. Germline V CDR1 and CDR2: MNHEY, SMNVEV (reference sequence). Written as DNA, the CDR3 is TGTGCCAGCAGTTTGTCCGGGACATTGAGCAATCAGCCCCAGCATTTT. Its translation is CASSLSGTLSNQPQHF.

CDR3 residues: CASSFNLYEQYF. The CDR3 nucleotides are TGCGCCAGCAGCTTTAATCTCTACGAGCAGTACTTC. The V and J genes are TRBV5-1 and TRBJ2-7; D remains ambiguous. Between the trimmed V and J ends, which lost 2 bases and 3 bases, there was a span of 6 bases. Germline CDR1 SGHRS, CDR2 YFSETQ. The CDR3 extends over 12 amino acids. Variable domain in full (rest from reference TRBV5-1 and TRBJ2-7): KAGVTQTPRYLIKTRGQQVTLSCSPISGHRSVSWYQQTPGQGLQFLFEYFSETQRNKGNFPGRFSGRQFSNSRSEMNVSTLELGDSALYLCASSFNLYEQYFGPGTRLTVT.

This clone was seen just once. The CDR3 here is CASSPAVLGELFF. The CDR3 DNA is TGTGCCAGCAGCCCGGCGGTGCTCGGGGAGCTGTTTTTT. V and J are TRBV11-2 and TRBJ2-2; D is ambiguous. With 5 bases removed from V and 7 bases from J, the gap between germline ends came to 11 bases. CDR3 length equals 13 residues. Germline-derived CDR1 and CDR2 are SGHAT and FQNNGV.

This rearrangement joins TRBV27 to TRBJ2-1, with D perhaps matching TRBD2 (6 bases). The germline V and J ends were trimmed by 1 base and 4 bases, with 11 bases remaining between them. The germline V gene encodes CDR1 MNHEY and CDR2 SMNVEV (reference sequence). This CDR3 contains 15 residues. The CDR3 nucleotides are TGTGCCAGCAGTTTATTGGAGGGCCCATACAATGAGCAGTTCTTC. Protein product: CASSLLEGPYNEQFF.